This TCR beta chain was captured in a study of blood T cells in healthy people across ages. Study details: Through template switching, about one barcoded beta molecule was captured per two T cells, as measured in model experiments.

Each of the donors had approximately 10 milliliters of peripheral blood drawn into EDTA-treated Vacutainer tubes. Through a sample-barcoded 5' primer and a J-beta primer mix, a second PCR was run for about 7 to 12 cycles. The template-switch adaptor, which had 12 random nucleotides, put a tag on each cDNA molecule. TCRdb itself ran the 5' RACE reads through MiXCR, one entry per CDR3 protein. The sample lists 550,000 to 700,000 distinct CDR3 sequences, 27% occurring once. Study-wide findings and caveats: When set beside aged donors, long-lived donors presented more naive CD4+ cells and higher diversity.

The CDR3 is made up of 13 amino acids. The junction had 4 bases not matched to a gene; V was cut back by 5 bases and J by 8 bases. Germline V gives CDR1 SGHTA, CDR2 FQGNSA. This clonotype was picked up a small number of times. Its antigen remains unidentified. The receptor's source is a woman in her sixties or seventies in good health. The rearrangement links TRBV7-2 to TRBJ2-1; 9 nucleotides align to TRBD1. The sample consisted of blood. The CDR3 nucleotides read TGTGCCAGCAGCCCCGACAGGGGGTATGAGCAGTTCTTC. Residues: CASSPDRGYEQFF.